This T cell receptor beta chain was observed in a study of blood T cells in healthy people across ages. CDR1 is DFQATT, CDR2 SNEGSKA, per germline (reference sequence). J gave up 8 bases and V 4 bases, and 4 bases lay outside the gene matches. The CDR3 has 14 residues. Primers used in a second PCR of about 6 to 11 cycles were a sample-barcoded 5' primer and a J-beta primer mix. Each CDR3 protein gets one entry after TCRdb re-called the 5' RACE reads with MiXCR. There are 1.6 million or so distinct CDR3 sequences in the sample; roughly 32% occur only once, and 11% lies in the top ten. The sequenced sample consisted of blood. The receptor was isolated from a woman under 40 in good health. The chain combines TRBV20-1 with TRBJ2-1; 14 nucleotides agree with TRBD2. Here the CDR3 DNA reads TGCAGTGCTATCGGACTAGCGGGAGGTCATGAGCAGTTCTTC. Its protein product is CSAIGLAGGHEQFF.